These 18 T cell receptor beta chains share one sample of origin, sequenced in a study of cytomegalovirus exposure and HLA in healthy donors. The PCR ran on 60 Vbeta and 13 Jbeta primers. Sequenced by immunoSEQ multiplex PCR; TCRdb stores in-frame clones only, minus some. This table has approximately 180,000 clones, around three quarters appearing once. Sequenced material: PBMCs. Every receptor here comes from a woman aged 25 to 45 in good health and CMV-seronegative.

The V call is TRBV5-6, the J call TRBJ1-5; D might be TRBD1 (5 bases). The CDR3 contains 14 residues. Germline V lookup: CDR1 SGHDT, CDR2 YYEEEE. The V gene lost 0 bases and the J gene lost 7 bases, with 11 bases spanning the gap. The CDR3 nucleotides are TGTGCCAGCAGCTTGGGGGCAGGGAAGCAGCCCCAGCATTTT. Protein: CASSLGAGKQPQHF.

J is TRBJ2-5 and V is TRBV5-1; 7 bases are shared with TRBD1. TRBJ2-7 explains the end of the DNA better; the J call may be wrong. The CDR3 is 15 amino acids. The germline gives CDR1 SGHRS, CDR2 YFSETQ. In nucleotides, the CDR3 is TGCGCCAGCAGCTTGGGTCCAGGGGGCTCCTACGAGCAGTACTTC. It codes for CASSLGPGGSYEQYF.

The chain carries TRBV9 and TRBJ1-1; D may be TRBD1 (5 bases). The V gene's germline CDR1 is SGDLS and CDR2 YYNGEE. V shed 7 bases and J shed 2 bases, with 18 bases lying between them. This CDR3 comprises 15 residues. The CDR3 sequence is CASGTQGSTNTEAFF. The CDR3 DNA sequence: TGTGCCAGCGGTACCCAGGGATCAACCAACACTGAAGCTTTCTTT. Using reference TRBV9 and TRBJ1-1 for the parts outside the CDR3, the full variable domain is DSGVTQTPKHLITATGQRVTLRCSPRSGDLSVYWYQQSLDQGLQFLIQYYNGEERAKGNILERFSAQQFPDLHSELNLSSLELGDSALYFCASGTQGSTNTEAFFGQGTRLTVV.

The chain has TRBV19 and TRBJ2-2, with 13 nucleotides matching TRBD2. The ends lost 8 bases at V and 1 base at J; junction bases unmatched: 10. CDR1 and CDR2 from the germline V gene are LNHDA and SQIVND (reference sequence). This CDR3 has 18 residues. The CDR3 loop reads CASLSGLAGEMNTGELFF. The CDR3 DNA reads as TGTGCCAGTTTGAGTGGACTAGCGGGAGAGATGAACACCGGGGAGCTGTTTTTT.

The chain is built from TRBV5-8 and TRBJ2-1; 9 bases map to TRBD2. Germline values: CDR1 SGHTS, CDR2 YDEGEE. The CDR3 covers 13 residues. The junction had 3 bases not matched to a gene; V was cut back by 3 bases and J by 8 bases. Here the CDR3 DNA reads TGTGCCAGCAGCTGGGGACTAGCAGATGAGCAGTTCTTC. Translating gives CASSWGLADEQFF.

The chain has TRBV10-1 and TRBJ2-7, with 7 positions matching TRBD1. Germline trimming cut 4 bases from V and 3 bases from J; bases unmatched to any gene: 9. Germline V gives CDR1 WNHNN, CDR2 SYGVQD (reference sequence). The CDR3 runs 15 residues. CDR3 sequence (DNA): TGCGCCAGCAGTGCGCCCGGACAGGACGGCTACGAGCAGTACTTC. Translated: CASSAPGQDGYEQYF.

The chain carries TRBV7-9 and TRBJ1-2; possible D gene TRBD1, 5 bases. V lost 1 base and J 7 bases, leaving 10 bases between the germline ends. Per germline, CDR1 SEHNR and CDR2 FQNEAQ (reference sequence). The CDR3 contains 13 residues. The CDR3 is CASSLGQGSGYTF. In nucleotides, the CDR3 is TGTGCCAGCAGCTTAGGGCAGGGCTCTGGCTACACCTTC. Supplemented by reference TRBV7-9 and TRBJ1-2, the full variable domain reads DTGVSQNPRHKITKRGQNVTFRCDPISEHNRLYWYRQTLGQGPEFLTYFQNEAQLEKSRLLSDRFSAERPKGSFSTLEIQRTEQGDSAMYLCASSLGQGSGYTFGSGTRLTVV.

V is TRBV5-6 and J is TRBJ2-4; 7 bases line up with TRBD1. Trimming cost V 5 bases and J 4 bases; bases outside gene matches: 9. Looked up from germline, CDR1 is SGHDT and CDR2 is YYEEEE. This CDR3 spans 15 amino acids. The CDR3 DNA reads TGTGCCAGCAGGTCGTACAGGGGCTCGAAAAACATTCAGTACTTC. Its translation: CASRSYRGSKNIQYF.

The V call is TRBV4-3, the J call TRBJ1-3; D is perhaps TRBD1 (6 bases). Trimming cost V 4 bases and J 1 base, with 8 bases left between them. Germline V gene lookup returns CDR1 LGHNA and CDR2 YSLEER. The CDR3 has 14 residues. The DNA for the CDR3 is TGCGCCAGCAGCCCCGGACAGTCTGGAAACACCATATATTTT. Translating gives CASSPGQSGNTIYF.

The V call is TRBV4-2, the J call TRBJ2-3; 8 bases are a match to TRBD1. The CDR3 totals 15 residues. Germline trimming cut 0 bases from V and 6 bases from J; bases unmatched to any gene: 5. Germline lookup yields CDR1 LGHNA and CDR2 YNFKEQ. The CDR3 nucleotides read TGTGCCAGCAGCCAAGAAGGACAGGGTCGTGATACGCAGTATTTT. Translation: CASSQEGQGRDTQYF.

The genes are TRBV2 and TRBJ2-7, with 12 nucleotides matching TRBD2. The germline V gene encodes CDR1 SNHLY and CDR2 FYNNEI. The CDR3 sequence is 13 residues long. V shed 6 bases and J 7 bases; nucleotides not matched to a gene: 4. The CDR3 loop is CASRTSGGLEQYF. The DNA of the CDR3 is TGTGCCAGCAGGACTAGCGGGGGTTTGGAGCAGTACTTC.

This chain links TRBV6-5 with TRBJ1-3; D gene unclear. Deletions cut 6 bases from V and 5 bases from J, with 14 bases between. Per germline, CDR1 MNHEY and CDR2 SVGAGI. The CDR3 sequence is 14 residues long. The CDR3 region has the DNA TGTGCCAGCAGGGCCCATGCCACGAGAAACACCATATATTTT. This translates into CASRAHATRNTIYF.

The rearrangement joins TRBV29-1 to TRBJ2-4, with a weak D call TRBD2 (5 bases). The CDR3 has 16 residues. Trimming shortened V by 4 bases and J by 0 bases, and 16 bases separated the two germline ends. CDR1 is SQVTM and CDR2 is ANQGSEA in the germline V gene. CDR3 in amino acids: CSVVFAAGLAKNIQYF. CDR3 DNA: TGCAGCGTTGTATTCGCGGCAGGACTAGCCAAAAACATTCAGTACTTC.

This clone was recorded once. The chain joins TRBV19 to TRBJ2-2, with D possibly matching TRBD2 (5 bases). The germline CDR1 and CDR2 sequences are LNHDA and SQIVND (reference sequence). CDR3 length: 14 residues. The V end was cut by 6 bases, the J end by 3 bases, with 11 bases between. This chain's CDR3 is CASSGLGDTGELFF. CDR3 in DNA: TGTGCCAGTAGCGGACTGGGAGACACCGGGGAGCTGTTTTTT.

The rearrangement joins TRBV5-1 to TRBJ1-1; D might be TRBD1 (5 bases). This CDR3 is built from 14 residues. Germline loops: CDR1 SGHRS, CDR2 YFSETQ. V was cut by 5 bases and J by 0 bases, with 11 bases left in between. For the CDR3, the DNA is TGCGCCAGCAGGGTGGACACGGTGAACACTGAAGCTTTCTTT. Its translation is CASRVDTVNTEAFF. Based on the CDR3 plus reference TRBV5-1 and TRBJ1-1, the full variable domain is KAGVTQTPRYLIKTRGQQVTLSCSPISGHRSVSWYQQTPGQGLQFLFEYFSETQRNKGNFPGRFSGRQFSNSRSEMNVSTLELGDSALYLCASRVDTVNTEAFFGQGTRLTVV.

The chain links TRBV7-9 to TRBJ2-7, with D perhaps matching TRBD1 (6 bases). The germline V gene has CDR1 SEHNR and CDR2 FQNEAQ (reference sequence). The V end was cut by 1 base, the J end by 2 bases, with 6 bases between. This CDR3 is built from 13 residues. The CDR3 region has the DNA TGTGCCAGCAGCTTAGGGGACACCTACGAGCAGTACTTC. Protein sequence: CASSLGDTYEQYF.

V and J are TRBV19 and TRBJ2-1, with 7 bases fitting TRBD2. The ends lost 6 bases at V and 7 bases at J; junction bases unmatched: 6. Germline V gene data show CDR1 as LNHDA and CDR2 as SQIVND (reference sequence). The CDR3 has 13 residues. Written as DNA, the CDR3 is TGTGCCAGTAGGCCTGGGGAGGGGAATGAGCAGTTCTTC. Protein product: CASRPGEGNEQFF.

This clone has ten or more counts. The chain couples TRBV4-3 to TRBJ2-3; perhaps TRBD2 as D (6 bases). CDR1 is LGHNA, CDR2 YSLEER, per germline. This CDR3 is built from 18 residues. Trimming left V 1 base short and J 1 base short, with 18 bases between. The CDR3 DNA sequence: TGCGCCAGCAGCCAAGTGTTCATTTCGGGAGAGGGCACAGATACGCAGTATTTT. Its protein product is CASSQVFISGEGTDTQYF.